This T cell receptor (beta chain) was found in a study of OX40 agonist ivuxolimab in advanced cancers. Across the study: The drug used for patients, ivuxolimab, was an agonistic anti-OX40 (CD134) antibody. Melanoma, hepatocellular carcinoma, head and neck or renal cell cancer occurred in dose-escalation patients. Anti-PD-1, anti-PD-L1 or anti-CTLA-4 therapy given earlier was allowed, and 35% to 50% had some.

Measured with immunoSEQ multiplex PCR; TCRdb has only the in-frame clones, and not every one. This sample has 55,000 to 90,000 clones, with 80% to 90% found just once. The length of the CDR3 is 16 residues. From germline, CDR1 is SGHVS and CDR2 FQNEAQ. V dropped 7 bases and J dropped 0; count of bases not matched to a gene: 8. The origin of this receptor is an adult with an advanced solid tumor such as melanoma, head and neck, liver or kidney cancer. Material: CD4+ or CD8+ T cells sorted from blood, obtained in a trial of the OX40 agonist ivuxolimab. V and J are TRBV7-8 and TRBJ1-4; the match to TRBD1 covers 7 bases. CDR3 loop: CASTEQGQATNEKLFF. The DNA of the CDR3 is TGTGCCAGCACCGAACAGGGGCAGGCAACTAATGAAAAACTGTTTTTT.